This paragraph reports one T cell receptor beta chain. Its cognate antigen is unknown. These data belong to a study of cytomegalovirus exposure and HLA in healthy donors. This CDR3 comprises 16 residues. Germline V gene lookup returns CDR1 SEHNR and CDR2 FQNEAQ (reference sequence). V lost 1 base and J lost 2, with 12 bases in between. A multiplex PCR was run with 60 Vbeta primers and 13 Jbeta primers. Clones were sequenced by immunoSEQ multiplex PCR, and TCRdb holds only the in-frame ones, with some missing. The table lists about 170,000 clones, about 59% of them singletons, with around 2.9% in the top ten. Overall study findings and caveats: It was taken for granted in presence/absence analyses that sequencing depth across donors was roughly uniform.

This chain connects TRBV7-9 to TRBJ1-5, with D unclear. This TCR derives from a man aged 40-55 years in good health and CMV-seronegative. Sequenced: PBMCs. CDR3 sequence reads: CASSLEGGIGNQPQHF. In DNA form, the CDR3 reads TGTGCCAGCAGCTTAGAGGGAGGGATTGGCAATCAGCCCCAGCATTTT.